This passage covers 23 T cell receptor beta chains from one sample sequenced in a study of cytomegalovirus exposure and HLA in healthy donors. In the PCR, 60 Vbeta and 13 Jbeta primers were used. Assay used: immunoSEQ multiplex PCR; TCRdb lists only in-frame clones, some missing. The table includes 200,000 to 300,000 clones, about 80% detected once. Sequenced: PBMCs. The receptors derive from a woman between 40 and 50 years old in good health and CMV-seropositive.

J is TRBJ1-1 and V is TRBV9, with D possibly being TRBD1 (6 bases). CDR1 and CDR2 (germline): SGDLS, YYNGEE. CDR3 size: 19 residues. V was pared by 4 bases and J by 1 base, with 26 bases between. The CDR3 sequence is CASSPHHMGGGQKNTEAFF. CDR3 nucleotide sequence: TGTGCCAGCAGCCCCCACCATATGGGGGGGGGCCAAAAGAACACTGAAGCTTTCTTT.

The V and J genes are TRBV18 and TRBJ2-7; 9 bases are a match to TRBD1. With V trimmed by 8 bases and J by 5 bases, 7 bases remained unmatched. Looked up from germline, CDR1 is KGHSH and CDR2 is LQKENI. The CDR3 runs 13 residues. CDR3 in DNA: TGTGCCAGCGCGCGGACAGGGGCTCACGAGCAGTACTTC. Protein sequence: CASARTGAHEQYF.

The rearrangement links TRBV7-2 to TRBJ1-1; D is possibly TRBD1 (5 bases). The CDR3 totals 15 residues. Trimming stripped 0 bases from V and 1 base from J, with 9 bases between. In germline, CDR1 is SGHTA, CDR2 FQGNSA. The CDR3 is CASSLAGRQNTEAFF. CDR3 coding DNA: TGTGCCAGCAGCTTAGCGGGGCGGCAGAACACTGAAGCTTTCTTT.

The chain uses TRBV5-6 and TRBJ1-1; D ambiguous. CDR1 and CDR2 from the germline V gene are SGHDT and YYEEEE. The CDR3 runs to 12 residues. V lost 0 bases and J 6 bases, leaving 6 bases between the germline ends. CDR3 residues: CASSLAFAEAFF. CDR3 bases: TGTGCCAGCAGCTTGGCGTTCGCTGAAGCTTTCTTT.

The J gene is TRBJ1-4, the V gene TRBV11-3; 7 positions agree with TRBD1. The V gene's germline CDR1 is SGHNT and CDR2 YENEEA. This CDR3 spans 15 amino acids. J was trimmed by 7 bases and V by 5 bases; bases with no gene match: 10. CDR3: CASSLLTGLGEKLFF. CDR3 DNA: TGTGCCAGCAGCCTATTGACAGGGCTCGGTGAAAAACTGTTTTTT.

The chain is built from TRBV2 and TRBJ1-5; 7 bases map to TRBD1. The CDR3 totals 15 residues. CDR1 SNHLY and CDR2 FYNNEI come from the germline V gene. J gave up 2 bases and V 6 bases, and 7 bases lay outside the gene matches. CDR3: CASSGDRVGNQPQHF. The CDR3 region has the DNA TGTGCCAGCAGCGGTGACAGGGTAGGCAATCAGCCCCAGCATTTT.

The chain joins TRBV4-2 to TRBJ1-1; maybe TRBD1 (6 bases). Germline CDR1 and CDR2: LGHNA and YNFKEQ. CDR3 length equals 14 residues. V was cut by 1 base and J by 3 bases, with 9 bases left in between. The CDR3 protein is CASSQASGDTEAFF. CDR3 nucleotides: TGTGCCAGCAGCCAAGCCTCAGGGGACACTGAAGCTTTCTTT.

The V and J genes are TRBV11-3 and TRBJ1-2; D is uncertain. Germline CDR1 SGHNT, CDR2 YENEEA. CDR3 size: 15 residues. V lost 2 bases and J lost 4, with 14 bases in between. The CDR3 DNA sequence: TGTGCCAGCAGCTTACAGTTAGGGAGAGCCTATGGCTACACCTTC. This gives the protein CASSLQLGRAYGYTF.

The gene calls are TRBV4-3 and TRBJ1-2; 8 bases align to TRBD1. There are 15 residues in the CDR3. Germline assignment: CDR1 LGHNA and CDR2 YSLEER. V shed 4 bases and J 3 bases; nucleotides not matched to a gene: 7. CDR3 region: CASSLTGEGYYGYTF. The DNA for the CDR3 is TGCGCCAGCAGCCTGACAGGGGAAGGGTACTATGGCTACACCTTC.

The chain recombines TRBV6-5 with TRBJ1-1, with a weak D call TRBD1 (5 bases). The V end was cut by 5 bases, the J end by 0 bases, with 13 bases between. This CDR3 region has 15 residues. Looked up from germline, CDR1 is MNHEY and CDR2 is SVGAGI. The chain's CDR3 is CASSPLRGVNTEAFF. CDR3 nucleotides: TGTGCCAGCAGTCCCCTCCGGGGGGTGAACACTGAAGCTTTCTTT.

The sample holds a few counts of this clone. The chain employs TRBV10-2 and TRBJ2-3, with a possible D match to TRBD2 (5 bases). The CDR3 consists of 15 residues. Trimming removed 2 bases from V and 3 bases from J, with 12 bases in between. In germline, CDR1 is WSHSY, CDR2 SAAADI. DNA of the CDR3: TGCGCCAGCAGTGAGAGTGAGGGAGCGACAGATACGCAGTATTTT. This gives the protein CASSESEGATDTQYF.

The rearrangement joins TRBV5-1 to TRBJ2-5; D might be TRBD1 (6 bases). Deletions cut 0 bases from V and 4 bases from J, with 10 bases between. The CDR3 extends over 14 amino acids. CDR1 and CDR2 from the germline V gene are SGHRS and YFSETQ. Here the CDR3 reads CASSLGTVGETQYF. CDR3 DNA: TGCGCCAGCAGCTTGGGGACAGTTGGAGAGACCCAGTACTTC.

This clone was counted a single time. The V gene is TRBV11-3, the J gene TRBJ2-1, with 10 bases matching TRBD2. CDR1 is SGHNT, CDR2 YENEEA, per germline. With V trimmed by 1 base and J by 8 bases, 14 bases remained unmatched. This CDR3 spans 18 amino acids. The CDR3 here is CASSLVSRAGGRLYEQFF. CDR3 DNA: TGTGCCAGCAGCTTAGTGTCCCGAGCGGGAGGGAGGCTCTATGAGCAGTTCTTC.

V is TRBV5-4 and J is TRBJ2-7; 8 positions agree with TRBD1. CDR1 SGHNT and CDR2 YYREEE come from the germline V gene (reference sequence). With 6 bases clipped from V and 5 bases from J, the junction kept 13 bases outside the gene matches. The CDR3 consists of 15 residues. Written as DNA, the CDR3 is TGTGCCAGCAATGGTGGGACAGGTACAGTCAACGAGCAGTACTTC. Translated, it gives CASNGGTGTVNEQYF.

The chain is built from TRBV2 and TRBJ2-1; 11 nucleotides agree with TRBD2. The V gene's germline CDR1 is SNHLY and CDR2 FYNNEI. The CDR3 totals 17 residues. V gave up 3 bases and J gave up 6 bases; unmatched junction bases: 10. The CDR3 is CASSDRSSGGERNEQFF. The CDR3 region has the DNA TGTGCCAGCAGTGATAGGAGTAGCGGGGGGGAACGCAATGAGCAGTTCTTC. The full variable domain, with the rest looked up from reference TRBV2 and TRBJ2-1, is EPEVTQTPSHQVTQMGQEVILRCVPISNHLYFYWYRQILGQKVEFLVSFYNNEISEKSEIFDDQFSVERPDGSNFTLKIRSTKLEDSAMYFCASSDRSSGGERNEQFFGPGTRLTVL.

V usage is TRBV28 and J usage is TRBJ1-2; tentatively, D is TRBD1 (6 bases). CDR1 is MDHEN and CDR2 is SYDVKM in the germline V gene. This CDR3 has 16 amino acids. V lost 5 bases and J lost 5, with 21 bases in between. The CDR3 is CASSRGGTTGRYGYTF. The CDR3 DNA reads TGTGCCAGCAGTCGAGGGGGAACCACGGGGCGATATGGCTACACCTTC.

The chain employs TRBV7-2 and TRBJ1-6; D might be TRBD1 (5 bases). The CDR3 totals 13 residues. Germline V gives CDR1 SGHTA, CDR2 FQGNSA. The germline V and J ends were trimmed by 3 bases and 8 bases, with 8 bases remaining between them. The CDR3 region has the DNA TGTGCCAGCAGCTTGGGGCGACATTCACCCCTCCACTTT. Translation: CASSLGRHSPLHF.

The chain links TRBV4-1 to TRBJ2-1; the match to TRBD2 covers 13 bases. CDR1 MGHRA and CDR2 YSYEKL come from the germline V gene. The CDR3 extends over 16 amino acids. V was clipped by 3 bases and J by 4 bases; unmatched bases: 3. CDR3 sequence reads: CASSQRLAGGYNEQFF. In DNA, the CDR3 is TGCGCCAGCAGCCAGCGACTAGCGGGAGGTTACAATGAGCAGTTCTTC.

The CDR3 protein is CASSPGNGLAGETQYF. CDR3 coding DNA: TGTGCCAGTAGCCCCGGGAACGGACTAGCGGGAGAGACCCAGTACTTC. The chain carries TRBV19 and TRBJ2-5; TRBD2 matches 11 bases. Germline lookup yields CDR1 LNHDA and CDR2 SQIVND (reference sequence). The CDR3 contains 16 residues. V lost 6 bases to trimming and J lost 4 bases; unmatched junction nucleotides: 10.

The rearrangement uses TRBV9 and TRBJ2-5; TRBD1 matches at 8 bases. Per germline, CDR1 SGDLS and CDR2 YYNGEE. With V trimmed by 0 bases and J by 3 bases, 13 bases remained unmatched. The CDR3 totals 18 residues. The DNA of the CDR3 is TGTGCCAGCAGCGTAGCTCCCGGGCCCGGACAGGGTAAAGAGACCCAGTACTTC. Translation gives CASSVAPGPGQGKETQYF.

This clone turned up a few times. The J gene is TRBJ1-1, the V gene TRBV27; D gene unclear. V lost 3 bases and J lost 1, with 6 bases in between. CDR1 and CDR2 (germline): MNHEY, SMNVEV (reference sequence). CDR3 length: 13 amino acids. CDR3 sequence: CASSFWQNTEAFF. The CDR3 DNA reads TGTGCCAGCAGTTTTTGGCAGAACACTGAAGCTTTCTTT.

The V and J genes are TRBV19 and TRBJ2-1, with a possible D match to TRBD2 (5 bases). There are 13 residues in the CDR3. Germline V gene sequence: CDR1 LNHDA, CDR2 SQIVND (reference sequence). The V gene lost 3 bases and the J gene lost 10 bases, with 13 bases spanning the gap. CDR3 DNA: TGTGCCAGTAGTATTGAAGCGGAAAGAGAGCAGTTCTTC. It yields the protein CASSIEAEREQFF.

V gene TRBV9 combines with J gene TRBJ2-5; D perhaps matches TRBD1 (6 bases). V was pared by 4 bases and J by 5 bases, with 15 bases between. The length of the CDR3 is 14 residues. In germline, CDR1 is SGDLS, CDR2 YYNGEE. The CDR3 DNA reads TGTGCCAGCAGCTCGGACAGCGGAGAGGAGACCCAGTACTTC. Residues: CASSSDSGEETQYF. The entire variable domain, with the rest obtained from reference TRBV9 and TRBJ2-5, is as follows: DSGVTQTPKHLITATGQRVTLRCSPRSGDLSVYWYQQSLDQGLQFLIQYYNGEERAKGNILERFSAQQFPDLHSELNLSSLELGDSALYFCASSSDSGEETQYFGPGTRLLVL.